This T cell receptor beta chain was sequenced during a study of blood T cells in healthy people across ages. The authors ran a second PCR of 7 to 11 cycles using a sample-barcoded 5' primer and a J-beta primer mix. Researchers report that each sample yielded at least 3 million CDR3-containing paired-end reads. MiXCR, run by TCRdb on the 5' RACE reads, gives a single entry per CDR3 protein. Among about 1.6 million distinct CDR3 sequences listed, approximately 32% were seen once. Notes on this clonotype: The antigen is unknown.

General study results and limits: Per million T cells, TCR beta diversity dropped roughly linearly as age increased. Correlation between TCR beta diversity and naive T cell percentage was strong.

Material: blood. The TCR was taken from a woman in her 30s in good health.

The chain's CDR3 is CASSFPGLDEVEQYF. The CDR3 DNA sequence: TGTGCCAGCAGTTTTCCGGGACTAGATGAGGTCGAGCAGTACTTC. The chain couples TRBV6-2 or TRBV6-3 to TRBJ2-5; 8 bases fit TRBD2. The J call may be in error: the DNA end matches TRBJ2-7 better. The CDR3 runs to 15 residues. CDR1 MNHEY and CDR2 SVGEGT come from the germline V gene.